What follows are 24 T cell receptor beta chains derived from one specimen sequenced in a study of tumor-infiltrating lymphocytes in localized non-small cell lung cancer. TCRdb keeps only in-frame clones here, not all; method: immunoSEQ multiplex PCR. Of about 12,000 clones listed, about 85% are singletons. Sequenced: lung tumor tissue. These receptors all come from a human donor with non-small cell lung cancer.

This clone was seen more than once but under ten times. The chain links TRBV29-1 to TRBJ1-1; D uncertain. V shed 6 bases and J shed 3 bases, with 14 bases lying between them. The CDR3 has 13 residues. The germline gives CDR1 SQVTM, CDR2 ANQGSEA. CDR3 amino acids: CSVFERVDTEAFF. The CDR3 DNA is TGCAGCGTCTTTGAGAGGGTAGACACTGAAGCTTTCTTT.

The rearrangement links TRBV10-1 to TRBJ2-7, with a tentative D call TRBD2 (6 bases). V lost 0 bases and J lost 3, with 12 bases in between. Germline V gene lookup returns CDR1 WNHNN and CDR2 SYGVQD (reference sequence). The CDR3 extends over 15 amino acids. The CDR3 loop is CASSESDGSHYEQYF. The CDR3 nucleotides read TGCGCCAGCAGTGAGTCGGACGGGAGTCACTACGAGCAGTACTTC.

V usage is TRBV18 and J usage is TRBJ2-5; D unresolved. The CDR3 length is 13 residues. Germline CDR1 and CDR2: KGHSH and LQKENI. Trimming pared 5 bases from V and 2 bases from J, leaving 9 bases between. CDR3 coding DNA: TGTGCCAGCTCATTGCAGACTCAAGAGACCCAGTACTTC. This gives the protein CASSLQTQETQYF.

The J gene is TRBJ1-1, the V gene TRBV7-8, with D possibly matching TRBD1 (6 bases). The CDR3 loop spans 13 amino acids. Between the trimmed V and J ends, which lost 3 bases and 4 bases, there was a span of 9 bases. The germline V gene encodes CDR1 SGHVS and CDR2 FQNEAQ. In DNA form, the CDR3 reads TGTGCCAGCAGCTTTAAAGGGGGCACTGAAGCTTTCTTT. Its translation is CASSFKGGTEAFF. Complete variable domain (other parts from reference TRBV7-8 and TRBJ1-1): GAGVSQSPRYKVAKRGQDVALRCDPISGHVSLFWYQQALGQGPEFLTYFQNEAQLDKSGLPSDRFFAERPEGSVSTLKIQRTQQEDSAVYLCASSFKGGTEAFFGQGTRLTVV.

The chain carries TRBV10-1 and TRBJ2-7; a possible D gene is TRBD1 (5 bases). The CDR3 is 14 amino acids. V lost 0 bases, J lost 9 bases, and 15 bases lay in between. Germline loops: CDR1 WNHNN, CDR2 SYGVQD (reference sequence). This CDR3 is CASSESGMVGRQYF. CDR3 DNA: TGCGCCAGCAGTGAGTCGGGGATGGTGGGGCGGCAGTACTTC.

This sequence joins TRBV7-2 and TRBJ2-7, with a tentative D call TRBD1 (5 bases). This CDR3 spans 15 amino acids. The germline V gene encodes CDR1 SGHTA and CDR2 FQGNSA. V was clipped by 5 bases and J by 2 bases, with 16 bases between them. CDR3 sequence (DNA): TGTGCCAGCAGCCCAGGTCCACAGGAGACCTACGAGCAGTACTTC. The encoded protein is CASSPGPQETYEQYF.

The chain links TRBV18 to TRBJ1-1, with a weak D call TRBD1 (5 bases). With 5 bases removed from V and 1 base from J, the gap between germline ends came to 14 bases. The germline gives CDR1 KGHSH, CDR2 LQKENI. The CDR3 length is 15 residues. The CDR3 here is CASSAGTQGNTEAFF. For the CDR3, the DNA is TGTGCCAGCTCAGCCGGGACGCAGGGGAACACTGAAGCTTTCTTT.

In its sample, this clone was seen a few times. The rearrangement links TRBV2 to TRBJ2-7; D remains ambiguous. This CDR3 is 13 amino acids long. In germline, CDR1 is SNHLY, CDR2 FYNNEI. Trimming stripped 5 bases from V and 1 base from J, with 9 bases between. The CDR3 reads CASSLSPSYEQYF. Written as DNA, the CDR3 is TGTGCCAGCAGTCTCTCTCCTTCCTACGAGCAGTACTTC.

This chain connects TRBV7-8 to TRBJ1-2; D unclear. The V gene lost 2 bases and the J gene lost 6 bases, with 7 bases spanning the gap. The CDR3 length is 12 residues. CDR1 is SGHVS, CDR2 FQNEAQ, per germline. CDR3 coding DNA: TGTGCCAGCAGCTTAAAATCTGATGGCTACACCTTC. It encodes CASSLKSDGYTF.

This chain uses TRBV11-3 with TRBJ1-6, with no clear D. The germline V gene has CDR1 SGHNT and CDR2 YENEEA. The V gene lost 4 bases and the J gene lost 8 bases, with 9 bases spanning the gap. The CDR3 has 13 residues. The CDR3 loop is CASSSGVHSPLHF. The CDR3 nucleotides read TGTGCCAGCAGCTCGGGAGTGCATTCACCCCTCCACTTT.

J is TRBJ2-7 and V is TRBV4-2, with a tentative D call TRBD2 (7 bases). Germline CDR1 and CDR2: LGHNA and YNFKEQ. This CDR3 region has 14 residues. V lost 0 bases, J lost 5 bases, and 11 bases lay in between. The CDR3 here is CASSQEGGRHEQYF. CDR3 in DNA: TGTGCCAGCAGCCAAGAGGGGGGGCGACACGAGCAGTACTTC.

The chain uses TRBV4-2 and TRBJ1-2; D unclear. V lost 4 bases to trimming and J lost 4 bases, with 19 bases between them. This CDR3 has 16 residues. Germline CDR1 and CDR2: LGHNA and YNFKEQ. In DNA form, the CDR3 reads TGTGCCAGCAGCCCACTGGAGGGCCGTTCTACCTATGGCTACACCTTC. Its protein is CASSPLEGRSTYGYTF.

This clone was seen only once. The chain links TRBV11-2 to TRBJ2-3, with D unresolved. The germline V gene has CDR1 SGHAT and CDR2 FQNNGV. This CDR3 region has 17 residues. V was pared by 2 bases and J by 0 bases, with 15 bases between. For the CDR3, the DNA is TGTGCCAGCAGCTTAAATAGGCCGGCATCTAGCACAGATACGCAGTATTTT. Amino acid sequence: CASSLNRPASSTDTQYF.

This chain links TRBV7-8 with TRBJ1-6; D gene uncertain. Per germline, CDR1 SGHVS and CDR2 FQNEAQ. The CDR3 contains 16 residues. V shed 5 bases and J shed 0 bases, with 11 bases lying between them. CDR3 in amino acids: CASSVTFSSYNSPLHF. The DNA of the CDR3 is TGTGCCAGCAGCGTCACATTTAGCTCCTATAATTCACCCCTCCACTTT.

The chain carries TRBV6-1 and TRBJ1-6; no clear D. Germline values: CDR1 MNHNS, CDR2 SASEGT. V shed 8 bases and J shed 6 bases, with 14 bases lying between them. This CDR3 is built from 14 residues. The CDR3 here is CASGSADLNSPLHF. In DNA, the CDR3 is TGTGCCAGCGGTAGTGCCGACCTTAATTCACCCCTCCACTTT.

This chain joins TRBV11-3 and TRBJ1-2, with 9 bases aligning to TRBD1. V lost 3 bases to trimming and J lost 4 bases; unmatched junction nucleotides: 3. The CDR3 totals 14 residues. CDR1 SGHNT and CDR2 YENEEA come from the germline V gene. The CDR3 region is CASSFGGQGYGYTF. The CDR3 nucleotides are TGTGCCAGCAGCTTCGGGGGACAGGGCTATGGCTACACCTTC.

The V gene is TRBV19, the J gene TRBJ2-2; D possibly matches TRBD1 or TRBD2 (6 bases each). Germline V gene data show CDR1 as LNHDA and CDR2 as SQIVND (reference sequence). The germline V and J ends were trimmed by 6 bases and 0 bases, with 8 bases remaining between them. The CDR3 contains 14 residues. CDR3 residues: CASSGGPNTGELFF. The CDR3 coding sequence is TGTGCCAGTAGCGGGGGCCCGAACACCGGGGAGCTGTTTTTT.

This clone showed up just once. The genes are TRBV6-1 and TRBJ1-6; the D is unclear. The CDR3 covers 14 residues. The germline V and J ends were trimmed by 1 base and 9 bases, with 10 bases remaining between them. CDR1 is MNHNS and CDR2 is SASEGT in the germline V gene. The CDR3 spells CASSEVTVSSPLHF. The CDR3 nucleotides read TGTGCCAGCAGTGAAGTAACAGTTTCTTCACCCCTCCACTTT.

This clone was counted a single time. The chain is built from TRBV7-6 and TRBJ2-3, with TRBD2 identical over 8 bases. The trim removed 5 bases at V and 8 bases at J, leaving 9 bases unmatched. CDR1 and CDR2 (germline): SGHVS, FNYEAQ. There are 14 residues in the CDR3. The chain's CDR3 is CASSRQGREGTQYF. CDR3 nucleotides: TGTGCCAGCAGCCGCCAAGGACGGGAGGGTACGCAGTATTTT.

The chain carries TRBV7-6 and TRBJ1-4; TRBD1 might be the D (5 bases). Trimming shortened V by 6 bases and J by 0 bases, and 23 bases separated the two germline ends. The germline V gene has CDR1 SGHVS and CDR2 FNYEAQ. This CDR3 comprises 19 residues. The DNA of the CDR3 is TGTGCCAGCAGTTACCTGGGGGGAGGCAGTTCGGCAACTAATGAAAAACTGTTTTTT. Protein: CASSYLGGGSSATNEKLFF. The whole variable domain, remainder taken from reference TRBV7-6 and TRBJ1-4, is GAGVSQSPRYKVTKRGQDVALRCDPISGHVSLYWYRQALGQGPEFLTYFNYEAQQDKSGLPNDRFSAERPEGSISTLTIQRTEQRDSAMYRCASSYLGGGSSATNEKLFFGSGTQLSVL.

The CDR3 nucleotides read TGTGCCAGCAGCCAAGAACGATACAGCGGGGGGGCCCACAATGAGCAGTTCTTC. This sequence encodes CASSQERYSGGAHNEQFF. The genes are TRBV4-2 and TRBJ2-1; 10 nucleotides line up with TRBD2. CDR1 is LGHNA, CDR2 YNFKEQ, per germline. CDR3 length: 18 residues. V lost 0 bases and J lost 5; bases outside the gene matches: 10.

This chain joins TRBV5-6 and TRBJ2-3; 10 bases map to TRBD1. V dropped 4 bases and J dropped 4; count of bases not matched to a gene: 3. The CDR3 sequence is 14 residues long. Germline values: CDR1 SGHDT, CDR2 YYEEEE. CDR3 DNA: TGTGCCAGCAGCCCCGGGACAGGGGCAGATACGCAGTATTTT. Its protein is CASSPGTGADTQYF.

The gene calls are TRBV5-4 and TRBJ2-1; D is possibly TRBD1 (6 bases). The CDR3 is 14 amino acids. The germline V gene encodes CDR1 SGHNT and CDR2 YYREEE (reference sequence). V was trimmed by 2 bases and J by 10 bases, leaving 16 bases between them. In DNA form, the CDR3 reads TGTGCCAGCAGCTTCCTGTCAGGGGCAGGGGAGCAGTTCTTC. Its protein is CASSFLSGAGEQFF.

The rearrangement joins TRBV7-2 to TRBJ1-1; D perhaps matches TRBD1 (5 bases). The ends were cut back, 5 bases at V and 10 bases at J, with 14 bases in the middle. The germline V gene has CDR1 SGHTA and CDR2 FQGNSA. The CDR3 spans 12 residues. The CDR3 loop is CASSLSGGAAFF. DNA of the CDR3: TGTGCCAGCAGCCTCAGCGGGGGAGCAGCTTTCTTT. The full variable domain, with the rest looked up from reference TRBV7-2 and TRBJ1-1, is GAGVSQSPSNKVTEKGKDVELRCDPISGHTALYWYRQSLGQGLEFLIYFQGNSAPDKSGLPSDRFSAERTGGSVSTLTIQRTQQEDSAVYLCASSLSGGAAFFGQGTRLTVV.